What follows describes a single T cell receptor (beta chain). Its antigen is currently unknown. The entry originates in a study of cytomegalovirus exposure and HLA in healthy donors. Study-level points and caveats: It has been reported that TCR beta sequences accurately predicted the HLA-A and HLA-B alleles of most subjects. When analyzed later, a missense DCLRE1C variant was found to be linked to TCR beta V- and J-gene trimming. Among TCR beta chains, those listed as cytomegalovirus-associated numbered some 160. The study assumed roughly uniform donor sequencing depth for presence/absence analyses.

The CDR3 sequence is 15 residues long. CDR1 is SGHTA and CDR2 is FQGNSA in the germline V gene. V shed 6 bases and J shed 4 bases, with 18 bases lying between them. PCR involved 60 Vbeta and 13 Jbeta primers. The table came from immunoSEQ multiplex PCR; TCRdb's copy has only in-frame clones and leaves some out. The data show approximately 150,000 clones, with roughly 89% seen just once and about 0.9% held by the top ten. This rearrangement joins TRBV7-2 to TRBJ1-2, with D possibly TRBD1 on 6 matching bases. The sample taken for sequencing was PBMCs. The clonotype originates from a woman under 40 in good health and CMV-seronegative. This chain's CDR3 is CASRPQTGTTYGYTF. For the CDR3, the DNA is TGTGCCAGCAGGCCACAGACCGGGACAACCTATGGCTACACCTTC.